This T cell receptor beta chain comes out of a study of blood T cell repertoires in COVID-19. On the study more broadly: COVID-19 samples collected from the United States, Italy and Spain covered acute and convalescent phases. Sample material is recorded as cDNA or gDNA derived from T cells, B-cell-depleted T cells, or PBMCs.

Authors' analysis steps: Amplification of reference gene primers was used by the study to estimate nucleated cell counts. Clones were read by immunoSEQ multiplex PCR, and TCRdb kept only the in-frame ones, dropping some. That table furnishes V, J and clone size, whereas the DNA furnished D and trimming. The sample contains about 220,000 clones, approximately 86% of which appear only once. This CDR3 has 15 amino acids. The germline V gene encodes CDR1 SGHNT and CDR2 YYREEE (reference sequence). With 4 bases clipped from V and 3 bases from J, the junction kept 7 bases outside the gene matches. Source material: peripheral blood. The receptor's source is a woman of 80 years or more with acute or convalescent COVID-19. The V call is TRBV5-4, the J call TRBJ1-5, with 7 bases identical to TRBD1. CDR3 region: CASSRQGESNQPQHF. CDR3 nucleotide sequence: TGTGCCAGCAGCAGACAGGGCGAATCCAATCAGCCCCAGCATTTT.